This T cell receptor beta chain was recorded in a study of T cell responses to AZD1222 COVID-19 vaccine. This CDR3 comprises 15 residues. The V end lost 2 bases, the J end lost 0 bases, and 9 bases lay between the germline ends. Per the germline V gene, CDR1 is SGHKS and CDR2 is YYEKEE (reference sequence). Findings of the study overall: Seropositive at baseline were only 5 or 6 AZD1222 recipients. A mostly white British donor set with more females was recruited, and clonal diversity was possibly underestimated. The breadth and depth of Spike-specific TCRs increased once two AZD1222 doses had been given.

On this clone itself: Its target is unknown.

Sequencing used immunoSEQ multiplex PCR; TCRdb keeps in-frame clones, though not all of them. The sample yields 100,000 to 150,000 clones, approximately 84% seen once. The sample consisted of peripheral blood, taken on day 0 of AZD1222 vaccination. The TCR sequence derives from an adult in good health. This chain joins TRBV5-5 and TRBJ2-1, with D unclear. This CDR3 reads CASSFRVTSYNEQFF. DNA for the CDR3: TGTGCCAGCAGCTTTCGGGTGACCTCCTACAATGAGCAGTTCTTC.